This T cell receptor beta chain was sequenced during a study of Ad26.COV2.S vaccination and SARS-CoV-2 variants. The treatment is: around 19 received Ad26.COV2.S at low or high dose, single or two shots; roughly five received placebo; per-sample allocation not given. Material that was analyzed had been drawn on day 63 after the first vaccine or placebo injection. There are 15 residues in the CDR3. Germline V gene lookup returns CDR1 GTSNPN and CDR2 SVGIG (reference sequence). Trimming cost V 3 bases and J 8 bases, with 19 bases left between them. Measured with immunoSEQ multiplex PCR; TCRdb has only the in-frame clones, and not every one. This table holds about 350,000 clones, 86% found once.

Sequenced material: peripheral blood, taken in a trial of Ad26.COV2.S vaccine versus placebo. This TCR was recovered from a person between 18 and 65 years old who received the Ad26.COV2.S COVID-19 vaccine or a placebo. V gene TRBV30 combines with J gene TRBJ1-4; D gene uncertain. The CDR3 spells CAWRAPGGVGEKLFF. DNA of the CDR3: TGTGCCTGGAGAGCACCCGGAGGAGTTGGAGAAAAACTGTTTTTT. Full variable domain (remainder filled in from reference TRBV30 and TRBJ1-4): SQTIHQWPATLVQPVGSPLSLECTVEGTSNPNLYWYRQAAGRGLQLLFYSVGIGQISSEVPQNLSASRPQDRQFILSSKKLLLSDSGFYLCAWRAPGGVGEKLFFGSGTQLSVL.